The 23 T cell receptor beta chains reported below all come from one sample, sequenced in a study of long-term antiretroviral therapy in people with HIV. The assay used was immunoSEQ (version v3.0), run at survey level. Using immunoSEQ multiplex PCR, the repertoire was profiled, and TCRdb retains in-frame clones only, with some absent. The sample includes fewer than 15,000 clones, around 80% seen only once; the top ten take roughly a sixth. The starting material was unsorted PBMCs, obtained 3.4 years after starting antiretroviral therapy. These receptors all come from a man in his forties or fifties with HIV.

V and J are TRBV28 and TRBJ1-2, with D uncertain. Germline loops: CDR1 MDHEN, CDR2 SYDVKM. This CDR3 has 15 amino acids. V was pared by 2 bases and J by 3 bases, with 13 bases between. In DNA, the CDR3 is TGTGCCAGCAGTTTAGGGTCGGCTGGGTACTATGGCTACACCTTC. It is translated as CASSLGSAGYYGYTF.

The CDR3 is CASSLKTGHISYEQYF. The CDR3 DNA follows: TGTGCCAGCAGTCTAAAGACGGGGCATATCTCCTACGAGCAGTACTTC. This rearrangement joins TRBV27 to TRBJ2-7; D is possibly TRBD1 or TRBD2 (5 bases each). CDR3 length equals 16 residues. The germline V and J ends were trimmed by 5 bases and 0 bases, with 17 bases remaining between them. Germline CDR1 and CDR2: MNHEY and SMNVEV (reference sequence).

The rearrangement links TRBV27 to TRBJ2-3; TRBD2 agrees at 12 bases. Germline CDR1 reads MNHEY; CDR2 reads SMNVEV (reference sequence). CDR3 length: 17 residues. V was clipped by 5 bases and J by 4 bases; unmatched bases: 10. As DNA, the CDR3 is TGTGCCAGCAGTCCATCCTCTAGCGGGAGGGGGGCAGATACGCAGTATTTT. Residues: CASSPSSSGRGADTQYF.

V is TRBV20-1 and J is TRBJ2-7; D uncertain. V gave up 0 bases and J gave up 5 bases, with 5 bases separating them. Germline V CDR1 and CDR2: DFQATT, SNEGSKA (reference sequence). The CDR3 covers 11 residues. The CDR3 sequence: CSARDPDEQYF. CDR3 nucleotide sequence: TGCAGTGCTAGAGATCCGGACGAGCAGTACTTC.

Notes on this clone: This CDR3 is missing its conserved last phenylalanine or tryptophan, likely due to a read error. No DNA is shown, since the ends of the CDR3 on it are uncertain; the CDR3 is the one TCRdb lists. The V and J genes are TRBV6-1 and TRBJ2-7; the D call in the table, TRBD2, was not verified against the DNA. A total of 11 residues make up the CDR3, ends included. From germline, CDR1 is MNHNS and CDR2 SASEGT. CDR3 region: CASSAVAGNVL.

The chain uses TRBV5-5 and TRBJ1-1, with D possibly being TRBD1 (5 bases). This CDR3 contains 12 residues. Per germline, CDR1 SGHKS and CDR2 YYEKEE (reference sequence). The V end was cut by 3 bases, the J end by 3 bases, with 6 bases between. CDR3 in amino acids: CASSWGDTEAFF. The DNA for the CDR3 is TGTGCCAGCAGCTGGGGGGACACTGAAGCTTTCTTT. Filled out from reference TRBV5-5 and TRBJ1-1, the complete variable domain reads DAGVTQSPTHLIKTRGQQVTLRCSPISGHKSVSWYQQVLGQGPQFIFQYYEKEERGRGNFPDRFSARQFPNYSSELNVNALLLGDSALYLCASSWGDTEAFFGQGTRLTVV.

DNA of the CDR3: TGCAGTGCTGAGCAAGGAACTGAAGCTTTCTTT. Residues: CSAEQGTEAFF. The genes are TRBV20-1 and TRBJ1-1; D gene ambiguous. Per germline, CDR1 DFQATT and CDR2 SNEGSKA (reference sequence). This CDR3 is 11 amino acids long. V was trimmed by 5 bases and J by 5 bases, leaving 9 bases between them.

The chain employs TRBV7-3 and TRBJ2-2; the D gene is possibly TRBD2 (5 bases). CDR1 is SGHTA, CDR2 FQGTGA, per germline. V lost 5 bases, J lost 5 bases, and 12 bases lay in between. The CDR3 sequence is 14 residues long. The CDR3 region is CASSAGLRTGELFF. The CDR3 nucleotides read TGTGCCAGCAGCGCCGGACTTCGGACCGGGGAGCTGTTTTTT. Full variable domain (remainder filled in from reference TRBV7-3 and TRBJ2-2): GAGVSQTPSNKVTEKGKYVELRCDPISGHTALYWYRQSLGQGPEFLIYFQGTGAADDSGLPNDRFFAVRPEGSVSTLKIQRTERGDSAVYLCASSAGLRTGELFFGEGSRLTVL.

Written as DNA, the CDR3 is TGCGCCAGCAGCTTGGCCGTGGGTCAAGATACGCAGTATTTT. This sequence encodes CASSLAVGQDTQYF. The chain has TRBV5-1 and TRBJ2-3, with no clear D. Germline V CDR1 and CDR2: SGHRS, YFSETQ. Trimming stripped 0 bases from V and 5 bases from J, with 10 bases between. The CDR3 loop spans 14 amino acids.

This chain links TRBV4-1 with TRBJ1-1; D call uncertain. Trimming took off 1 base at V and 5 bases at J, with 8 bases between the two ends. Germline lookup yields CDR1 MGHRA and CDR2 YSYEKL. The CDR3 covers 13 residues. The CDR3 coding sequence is TGCGCCAGCAGCCAAGGAAGGTTAACTGAAGCTTTCTTT. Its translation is CASSQGRLTEAFF.

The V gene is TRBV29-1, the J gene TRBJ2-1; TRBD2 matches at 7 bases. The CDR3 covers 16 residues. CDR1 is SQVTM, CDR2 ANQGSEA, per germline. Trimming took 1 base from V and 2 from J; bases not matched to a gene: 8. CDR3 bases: TGCAGCGTTGAAGCGAGGGCTAGCGGAACCTACAATGAGCAGTTCTTC. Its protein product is CSVEARASGTYNEQFF.

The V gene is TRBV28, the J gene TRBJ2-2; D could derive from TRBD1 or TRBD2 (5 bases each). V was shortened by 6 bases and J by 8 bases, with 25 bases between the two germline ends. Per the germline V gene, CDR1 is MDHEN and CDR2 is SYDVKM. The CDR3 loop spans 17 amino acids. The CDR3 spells CASRTHNVGPKYGELFF. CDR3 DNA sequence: TGTGCCAGCAGGACCCATAACGTGGGACCGAAGTATGGGGAGCTGTTTTTT.

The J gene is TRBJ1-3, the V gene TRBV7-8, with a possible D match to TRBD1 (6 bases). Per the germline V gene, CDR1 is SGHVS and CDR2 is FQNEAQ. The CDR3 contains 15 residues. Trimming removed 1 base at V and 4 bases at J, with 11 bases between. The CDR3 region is CASSLERGIGNTIYF. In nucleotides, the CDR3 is TGTGCCAGCAGCTTAGAAAGGGGGATCGGAAACACCATATATTTT. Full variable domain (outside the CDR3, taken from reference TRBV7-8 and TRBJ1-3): GAGVSQSPRYKVAKRGQDVALRCDPISGHVSLFWYQQALGQGPEFLTYFQNEAQLDKSGLPSDRFFAERPEGSVSTLKIQRTQQEDSAVYLCASSLERGIGNTIYFGEGSWLTVV.

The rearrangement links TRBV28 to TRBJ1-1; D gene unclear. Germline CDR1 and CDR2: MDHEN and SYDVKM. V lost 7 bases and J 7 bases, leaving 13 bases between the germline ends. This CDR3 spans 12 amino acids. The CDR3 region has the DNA TGTGCCAGCACCCTGGGGTCGGATGAAGCTTTCTTT. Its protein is CASTLGSDEAFF.

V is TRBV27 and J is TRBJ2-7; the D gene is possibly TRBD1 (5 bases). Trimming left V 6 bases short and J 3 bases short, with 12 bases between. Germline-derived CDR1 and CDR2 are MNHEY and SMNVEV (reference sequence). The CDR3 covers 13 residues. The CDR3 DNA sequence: TGTGCCAGCAGCCGACAGTTACTCTACGAGCAGTACTTC. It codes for CASSRQLLYEQYF.

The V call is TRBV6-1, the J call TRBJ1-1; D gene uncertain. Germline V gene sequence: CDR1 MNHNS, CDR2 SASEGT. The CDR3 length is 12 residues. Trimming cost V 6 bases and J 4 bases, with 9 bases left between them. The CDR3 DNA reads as TGTGCCAGCAGGTACCTGAGCACTGAAGCTTTCTTT. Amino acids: CASRYLSTEAFF.

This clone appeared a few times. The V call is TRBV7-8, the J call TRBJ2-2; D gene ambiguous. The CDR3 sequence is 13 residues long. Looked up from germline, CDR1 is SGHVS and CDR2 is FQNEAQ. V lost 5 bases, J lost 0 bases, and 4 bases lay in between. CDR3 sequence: CASSVTNTGELFF. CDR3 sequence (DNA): TGTGCCAGCAGCGTAACGAACACCGGGGAGCTGTTTTTT.

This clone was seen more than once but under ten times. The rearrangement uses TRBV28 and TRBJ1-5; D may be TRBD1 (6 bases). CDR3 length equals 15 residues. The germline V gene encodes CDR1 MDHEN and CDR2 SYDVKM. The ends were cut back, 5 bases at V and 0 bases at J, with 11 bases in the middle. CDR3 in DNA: TGTGCCAGCAGTAACAGGGATTATAGCAATCAGCCCCAGCATTTT. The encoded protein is CASSNRDYSNQPQHF. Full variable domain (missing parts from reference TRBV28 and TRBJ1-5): DVKVTQSSRYLVKRTGEKVFLECVQDMDHENMFWYRQDPGLGLRLIYFSYDVKMKEKGDIPEGYSVSREKKERFSLILESASTNQTSMYLCASSNRDYSNQPQHFGDGTRLSIL.

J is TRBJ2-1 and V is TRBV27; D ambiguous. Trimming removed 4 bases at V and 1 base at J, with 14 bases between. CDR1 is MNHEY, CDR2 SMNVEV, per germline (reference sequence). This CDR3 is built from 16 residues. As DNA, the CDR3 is TGTGCCAGCAGTTCTTACAGCATACCTTCCTACAATGAGCAGTTCTTC. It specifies CASSSYSIPSYNEQFF.

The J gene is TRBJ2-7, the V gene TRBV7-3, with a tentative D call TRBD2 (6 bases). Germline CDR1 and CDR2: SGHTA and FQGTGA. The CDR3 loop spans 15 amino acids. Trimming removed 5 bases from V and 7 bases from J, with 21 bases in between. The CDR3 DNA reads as TGTGCCAGCAGCACCGCGGGACTTCCGCGACTGGAGCAGTACTTC. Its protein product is CASSTAGLPRLEQYF.

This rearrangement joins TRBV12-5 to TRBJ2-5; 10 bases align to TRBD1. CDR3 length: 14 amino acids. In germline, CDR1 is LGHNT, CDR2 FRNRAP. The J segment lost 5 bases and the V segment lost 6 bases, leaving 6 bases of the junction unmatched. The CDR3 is CASGKTGGLETQYF. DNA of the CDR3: TGTGCTAGTGGGAAGACAGGGGGCTTGGAGACCCAGTACTTC.

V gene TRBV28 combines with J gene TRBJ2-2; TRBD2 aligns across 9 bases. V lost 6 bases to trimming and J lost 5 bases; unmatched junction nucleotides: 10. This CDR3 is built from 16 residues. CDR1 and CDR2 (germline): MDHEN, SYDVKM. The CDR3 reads CASRLGLAGGTGELFF. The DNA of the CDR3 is TGTGCCAGCAGACTGGGACTAGCCGGAGGGACCGGGGAGCTGTTTTTT. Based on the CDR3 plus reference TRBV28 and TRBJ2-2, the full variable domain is DVKVTQSSRYLVKRTGEKVFLECVQDMDHENMFWYRQDPGLGLRLIYFSYDVKMKEKGDIPEGYSVSREKKERFSLILESASTNQTSMYLCASRLGLAGGTGELFFGEGSRLTVL.

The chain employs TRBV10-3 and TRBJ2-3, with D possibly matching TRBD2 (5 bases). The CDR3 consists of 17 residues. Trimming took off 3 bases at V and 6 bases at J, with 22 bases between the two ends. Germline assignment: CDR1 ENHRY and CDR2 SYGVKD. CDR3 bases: TGTGCCATCAGTGACATAGCGCAGAGAGGGAGTTCCGATACGCAGTATTTT. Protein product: CAISDIAQRGSSDTQYF.